Presented here are 3 T cell receptor beta chains from one specimen sequenced in a study of blood T cell repertoires in COVID-19. Method: immunoSEQ multiplex PCR; TCRdb's copy keeps in-frame clones and lacks some. Of under 55,000 clones listed, about nine tenths are singletons. Material for sequencing was peripheral blood. These receptors were obtained from a human donor in a cohort sampled during active COVID-19.

The gene calls are TRBV3-1 (or the pseudogene TRBV3-2) and TRBJ2-1; TRBD2 is a possible D gene (5 bases). Between the trimmed V and J ends, which lost 4 bases and 5 bases, there was a span of 9 bases. The CDR3 has 13 residues. CDR1 LGHDT and CDR2 YNNKEL come from the germline V gene (reference sequence). This CDR3 reads CASSRGGNNEQFF. The CDR3, as DNA: TGTGCCAGCAGCCGCGGAGGTAACAATGAGCAGTTCTTC.

This chain connects TRBV5-6 to TRBJ1-6; weak D call: TRBD1 (5 bases). The germline CDR1 and CDR2 sequences are SGHDT and YYEEEE. The CDR3 is 12 amino acids. V lost 4 bases and J lost 10, with 9 bases in between. CDR3 loop: CASSPGQSPLHF. The CDR3, as DNA: TGTGCCAGCAGCCCAGGGCAATCACCCCTCCACTTT.

In its sample, this clone was seen once. The chain links TRBV5-1 to TRBJ1-2; 12 nucleotides agree with TRBD1. In germline, CDR1 is SGHRS, CDR2 YFSETQ. Trimming cost V 2 bases and J 1 base; bases outside gene matches: 15. The CDR3 sequence is 20 residues long. In nucleotides, the CDR3 is TGCGCCAGCAGCTTAGCCGCGCCCCGGGACAGGGGGCTGGGTAACTATGGCTACACCTTC. Translating it yields CASSLAAPRDRGLGNYGYTF.